This record looks at one T cell receptor (beta chain) sequence and its context. Its specificity is unknown. Expressed TCRB transcripts got sequenced, as all isolated RNA was reverse transcribed. The method was immunoSEQ multiplex PCR; TCRdb's version includes in-frame clones alone and lacks a portion of them. The sample yields around 240,000 clones, around 68% seen once. One heparinised blood draw averaging approximately 120 mL was given by each donor. The sample belongs to a study of beta chain features in type 1 diabetes. About the research overall: Cell yields, gender and age were similar in healthy donors and patients. Sorted cells, around 100 million in number, were examined across all samples. The study, taken as a whole, reports: Compared to healthy donors, patients appeared to have naive, central memory and Treg TCRB repertoires that were more alike.

The CDR3 loop spans 17 amino acids. The receptor comes from a man aged 25-45 years in good health. What was sequenced was naive CD4+ T cells from blood. V is TRBV12-2 and J is TRBJ2-1. TRBV12-2 is assigned pseudogene status. Here the CDR3 reads CASRLARTWGSYNEQFF. The CDR3 DNA follows: TGTGCAAGTCGCTTAGCTCGAACGTGGGGCTCCTACAATGAGCAGTTCTTC.